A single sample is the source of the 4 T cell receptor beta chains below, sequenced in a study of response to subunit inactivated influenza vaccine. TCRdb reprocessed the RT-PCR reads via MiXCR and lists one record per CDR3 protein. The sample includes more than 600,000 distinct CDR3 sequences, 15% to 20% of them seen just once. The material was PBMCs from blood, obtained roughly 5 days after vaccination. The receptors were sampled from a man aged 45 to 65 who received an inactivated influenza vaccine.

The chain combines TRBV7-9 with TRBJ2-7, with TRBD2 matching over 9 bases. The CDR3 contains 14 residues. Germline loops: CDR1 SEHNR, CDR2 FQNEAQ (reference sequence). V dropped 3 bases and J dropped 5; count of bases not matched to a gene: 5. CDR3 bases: TGTGCCAGCAGCTTTGGCGGGGGGGCTCACGAGCAGTACTTC. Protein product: CASSFGGGAHEQYF.

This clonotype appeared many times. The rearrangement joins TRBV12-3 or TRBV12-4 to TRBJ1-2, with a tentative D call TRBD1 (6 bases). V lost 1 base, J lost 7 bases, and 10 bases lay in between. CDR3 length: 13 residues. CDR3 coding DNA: TGTGCCAGCAGTTTAGTAACAGGGAGTGGCTACACCTTC. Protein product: CASSLVTGSGYTF.

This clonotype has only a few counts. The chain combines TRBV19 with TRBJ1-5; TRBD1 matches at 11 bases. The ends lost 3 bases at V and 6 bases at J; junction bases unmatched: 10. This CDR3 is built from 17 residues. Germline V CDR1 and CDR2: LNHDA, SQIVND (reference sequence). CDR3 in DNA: TGTGCCAGTAGTATCGAGACCGGGACAGGGGGGGGTCAGCCCCAGCATTTT. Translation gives CASSIETGTGGGQPQHF. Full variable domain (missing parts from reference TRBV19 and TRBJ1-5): DGGITQSPKYLFRKEGQNVTLSCEQNLNHDAMYWYRQDPGQGLRLIYYSQIVNDFQKGDIAEGYSVSREKKESFPLTVTSAQKNPTAFYLCASSIETGTGGGQPQHFGDGTRLSIL.

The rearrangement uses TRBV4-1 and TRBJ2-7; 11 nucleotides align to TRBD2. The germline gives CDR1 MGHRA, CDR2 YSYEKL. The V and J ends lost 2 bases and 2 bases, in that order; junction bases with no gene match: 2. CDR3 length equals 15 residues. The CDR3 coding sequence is TGCGCCAGCAGCCAAACTAGCGGGAGTACCTACGAGCAGTACTTC. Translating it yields CASSQTSGSTYEQYF.